The clone carrying this T cell receptor beta chain has ten or more counts. Its antigen is undetermined. This CDR3 region has 16 residues. Germline assignment: CDR1 MGHRA and CDR2 YSYEKL. V was shortened by 0 bases and J by 2 bases, with 12 bases between the two germline ends. These data belong to a study of T-cell memory formation after mild COVID-19. Study-wide findings and caveats: Contracting CD4+ clones lay largely in CM and EM, with CD8+ ones residing in EMRA. Clones contracting day 15 to 85 were balanced CD4/CD8; later expanders leaned CD4+.

Researchers used 5'RACE with constant-segment primers to make TCR alpha and TCR beta cDNA libraries that carry sample barcodes and UMIs. TCRdb reanalysed the 5' RACE reads using MiXCR and keeps one entry per CDR3 protein. Of about 210,000 distinct CDR3 sequences listed, about 10% are singletons. The V gene is TRBV4-1, the J gene TRBJ2-3, with unresolved D. The clonotype comes from a man between 18 and 29 years old who had mild COVID-19 (a few samples of this study predate the infection). Cell type and time point are not known. The specimen was PBMCs or a T cell subset sorted from them (not recorded which). The CDR3 bases are TGCGCCAGCAGCCAAGATTGGTACCCAAACACAGATACGCAGTATTTT. Amino acids: CASSQDWYPNTDTQYF.